A selection of T cell receptor beta chains follows, all from one sample in a study of T cell responses to AZD1222 COVID-19 vaccine. Clones were read by immunoSEQ multiplex PCR, and TCRdb kept only the in-frame ones, dropping some. Of tens of thousands of clones in the sample, about nine tenths were seen once. The source was peripheral blood, collected 28 days after the second AZD1222 dose. The source of these receptors is an adult who received the AZD1222 COVID-19 vaccine. Both conserved end residues are part of each CDR3. D genes are given only for firm matches. Size is stated for part of the rows, as once, few or many counts, or as a class when the clone is expanded.

D	V	J	size	DNA	CDR3
.	TRBV7-3	TRBJ2-7	.	TGTGCCAGCAGCCGCGGACAGAGAGAGGGGGAGCAGTACTTC	CASSRGQREGEQYF
.	TRBV28	TRBJ1-2	.	TGTGCCAGCAGTCCAGTGAGGGCTTATAACTATGGCTACACCTTC	CASSPVRAYNYGYTF
TRBD1	TRBV14	TRBJ1-4	.	TGTGCCAGCAGCCGCACCGGGACAGCCGTAGAAAAACTGTTTTTT	CASSRTGTAVEKLFF
.	TRBV28	TRBJ2-2	.	TGTGCCAGCAGTTTACGGGGGACGAACACCGGGGAGCTGTTTTTT	CASSLRGTNTGELFF
TRBD2	TRBV20-1	TRBJ2-1	.	TGCAGTGCTAGTGGGAGGTCGACTAGCGGGAGCGATGAGCAGTTCTTC	CSASGRSTSGSDEQFF
.	TRBV29-1	TRBJ2-5	.	TGCAGCGTTGTTGGGAGCCAAGAGACCCAGTACTTC	CSVVGSQETQYF
TRBD1	TRBV5-8	TRBJ1-6	.	TGTGCCAGCAGCCTGGGACAGGTGTATTCACCCCTCCACTTT	CASSLGQVYSPLHF
.	TRBV3-1/TRBV3-2	TRBJ2-7	.	TGTGCCAGCAGCCAAGAGGGGGGGCTAAGAGACTACGAGCAGTACTTC	CASSQEGGLRDYEQYF
TRBD2	TRBV7-6	TRBJ2-1	.	TGTGCCAGCAGCTCCATAGCGGGAGGGCCCACCAATGAGCAGTTCTTC	CASSSIAGGPTNEQFF
.	TRBV28	TRBJ1-4	.	TGTGCCAGCAGCTGGGTTGGAGAAAAACTGTTTTTT	CASSWVGEKLFF
.	TRBV27	TRBJ1-1	once	TGTGCCAGCAGTAGTCTTTGGGGGAACACTGAAGCTTTCTTT	CASSSLWGNTEAFF
TRBD2	TRBV4-1	TRBJ2-3	.	TGCGCCAGCAGCCAAATAGGGCGGGAGAGGGCAGATACGCAGTATTTT	CASSQIGRERADTQYF
.	TRBV4-1	TRBJ1-5	.	TGCGCCAGCAGCCAAGTTTATTCGGGGCATGGCAATCAGCCCCAGCATTTT	CASSQVYSGHGNQPQHF
.	TRBV27	TRBJ1-1	.	TGTGCCAGCAGATTGGATGGTTTACGGGGGAGCACTGAAGCTTTCTTT	CASRLDGLRGSTEAFF
TRBD1	TRBV6-4	TRBJ1-1	.	TGTGCCACGAACGTGACAGGGGAAGGAGCTTTCTTT	CATNVTGEGAFF